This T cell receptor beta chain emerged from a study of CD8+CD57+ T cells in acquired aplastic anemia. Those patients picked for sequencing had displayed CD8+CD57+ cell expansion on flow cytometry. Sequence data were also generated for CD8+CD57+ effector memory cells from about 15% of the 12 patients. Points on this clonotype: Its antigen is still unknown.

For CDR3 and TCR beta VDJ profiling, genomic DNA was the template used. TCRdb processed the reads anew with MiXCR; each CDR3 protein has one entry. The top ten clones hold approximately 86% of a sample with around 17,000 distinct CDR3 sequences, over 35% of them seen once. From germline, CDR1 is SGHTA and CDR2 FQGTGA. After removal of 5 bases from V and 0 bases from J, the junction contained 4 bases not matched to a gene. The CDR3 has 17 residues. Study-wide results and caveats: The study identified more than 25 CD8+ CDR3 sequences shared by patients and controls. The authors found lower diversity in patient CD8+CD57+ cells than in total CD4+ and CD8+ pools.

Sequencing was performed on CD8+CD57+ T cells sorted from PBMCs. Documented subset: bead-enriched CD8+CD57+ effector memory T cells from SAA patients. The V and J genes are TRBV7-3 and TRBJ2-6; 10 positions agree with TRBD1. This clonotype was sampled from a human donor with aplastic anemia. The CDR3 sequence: CASSRGQGSSGANVLTF. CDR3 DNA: TGTGCCAGCAGCAGGGGACAGGGGAGCTCTGGGGCCAACGTCCTGACTTTC.